The 8 T cell receptor beta chains below come from one sample, sequenced in a study of cytomegalovirus exposure and HLA in healthy donors. PCR involved 60 Vbeta and 13 Jbeta primers. Profiled with immunoSEQ multiplex PCR; TCRdb holds only in-frame clones, not every one. Of about 70,000 clones listed, approximately 74% are singletons. Material for sequencing was PBMCs. These receptors all come from a man aged 35 to 55 in good health and CMV-seropositive.

The chain has TRBV7-2 and TRBJ2-3, with D tentatively TRBD2 (6 bases). The CDR3 covers 14 residues. The germline gives CDR1 SGHTA, CDR2 FQGNSA. Between the trimmed V and J ends, which lost 2 bases and 1 base, there was a span of 7 bases. As DNA, the CDR3 is TGTGCCAGCAGCTTACCTAGCGGCACAGATACGCAGTATTTT. It translates to CASSLPSGTDTQYF. Using reference TRBV7-2 and TRBJ2-3 for the parts outside the CDR3, the full variable domain is GAGVSQSPSNKVTEKGKDVELRCDPISGHTALYWYRQSLGQGLEFLIYFQGNSAPDKSGLPSDRFSAERTGGSVSTLTIQRTQQEDSAVYLCASSLPSGTDTQYFGPGTRLTVL.

This clone was counted only a few times. This chain connects TRBV27 to TRBJ2-2, with 7 bases that match TRBD2. The J segment lost 1 base and the V segment lost 1 base, leaving 0 bases of the junction unmatched. Per germline, CDR1 MNHEY and CDR2 SMNVEV (reference sequence). This CDR3 is 15 amino acids long. The CDR3 is CASSLWGGNTGELFF. In DNA, the CDR3 is TGTGCCAGCAGTTTATGGGGGGGGAACACCGGGGAGCTGTTTTTT.

The rearrangement joins TRBV14 to TRBJ2-3; maybe TRBD1 (6 bases). V lost 3 bases and J 2 bases, leaving 15 bases between the germline ends. CDR3 length: 16 amino acids. Germline V gene sequence: CDR1 SGHDN, CDR2 FVKESK. The CDR3 loop is CASSHRALGATDTQYF. Here the CDR3 DNA reads TGTGCCAGCAGCCACCGGGCTTTGGGGGCCACAGATACGCAGTATTTT.

This clone came up a few times. The CDR3: CASSGQGVGTEAFF. The DNA of the CDR3 is TGTGCCAGCAGTGGCCAGGGGGTGGGCACTGAAGCTTTCTTT. The chain recombines TRBV25-1 with TRBJ1-1; 7 nucleotides match TRBD1. The CDR3 extends over 14 amino acids. J gave up 4 bases and V 4 bases, and 6 bases lay outside the gene matches. The V gene's germline CDR1 is MGHDK and CDR2 SYGVNS.

This clone is termed medium-sized. The chain carries TRBV2 and TRBJ2-7; D unclear. The ends were cut back, 5 bases at V and 4 bases at J, with 12 bases in the middle. CDR3 size: 13 residues. Germline V gene data show CDR1 as SNHLY and CDR2 as FYNNEI. In DNA, the CDR3 is TGTGCCAGCAGTTCTGACTTGGATTACGAGCAGTACTTC. This encodes CASSSDLDYEQYF.

This chain joins TRBV27 and TRBJ2-7, with unresolved D. V lost 5 bases to trimming and J lost 4 bases, with 9 bases between them. CDR1 is MNHEY, CDR2 SMNVEV, per germline (reference sequence). This CDR3 region has 12 residues. The CDR3 DNA follows: TGTGCCAGCAGTCCCTCCCGGTACGAGCAGTACTTC. Translation gives CASSPSRYEQYF.

The chain joins TRBV19 to TRBJ1-1; no clear D. CDR1 is LNHDA, CDR2 SQIVND, per germline (reference sequence). Trimming took 6 bases from V and 8 from J, leaving 10 bases between them. This CDR3 spans 11 amino acids. CDR3 protein: CASREDGEAFF. In nucleotides, the CDR3 is TGTGCCAGTAGGGAGGACGGGGAAGCTTTCTTT.

The rearrangement uses TRBV6-1 and TRBJ2-7; 7 bases align to TRBD1. The J segment lost 3 bases and the V segment lost 8 bases, leaving 7 bases of the junction unmatched. CDR3 length: 13 amino acids. CDR1 MNHNS and CDR2 SASEGT come from the germline V gene. Here the CDR3 reads CASVGQESYEQYF. For the CDR3, the DNA is TGTGCCAGCGTTGGACAGGAGAGCTACGAGCAGTACTTC.